The 5 T cell receptor beta chains listed next were all sequenced from one sample in a study of OX40 agonist ivuxolimab in advanced cancers. Sequencing was performed with immunoSEQ multiplex PCR; in TCRdb, only in-frame clones are kept and a portion is missing. This repertoire shows about 72,000 clones, roughly nine tenths found once; its top ten account for 0.85% to 1%. The sample here was CD4+ or CD8+ T cells sorted from blood, taken in a trial of the OX40 agonist ivuxolimab. These receptors all stem from an adult with an advanced solid tumor such as melanoma, head and neck, liver or kidney cancer.

The CDR3 reads CASGLLETQYF. The CDR3 DNA sequence: TGTGCCAGCGGACTTTTAGAGACCCAGTACTTC. The gene calls are TRBV2 and TRBJ2-5, with D maybe TRBD2 (5 bases). Germline V lookup: CDR1 SNHLY, CDR2 FYNNEI. The CDR3 is 11 residues long. V lost 8 bases and J lost 4, with 8 bases in between.

The chain uses TRBV19 and TRBJ1-2, with D maybe TRBD1 (5 bases). CDR1 LNHDA and CDR2 SQIVND come from the germline V gene (reference sequence). Trimming cost V 2 bases and J 0 bases, with 10 bases left between them. This CDR3 comprises 15 residues. Written as DNA, the CDR3 is TGTGCCAGTAGTATATGGGACCGATCTAACTATGGCTACACCTTC. Residues: CASSIWDRSNYGYTF.

This clone was recorded only once. CDR3 in amino acids: CASSLRVLGGNQPQHF. The CDR3 DNA sequence: TGTGCCAGCAGCTTGAGAGTTTTGGGGGGCAATCAGCCCCAGCATTTT. This chain connects TRBV5-5 to TRBJ1-5; D is perhaps TRBD1 (5 bases). V was shortened by 1 base and J by 2 bases, with 13 bases between the two germline ends. Per germline, CDR1 SGHKS and CDR2 YYEKEE (reference sequence). CDR3 length: 16 residues.

The genes are TRBV7-2 and TRBJ2-1; 9 nucleotides agree with TRBD1. The CDR3 contains 15 residues. The junction had 13 bases not matched to a gene; V was cut back by 1 base and J by 15 bases. Germline V gene lookup returns CDR1 SGHTA and CDR2 FQGNSA. CDR3 bases: TGTGCCAGCAGCTTAGGAGAAGGGACCGGGACAGGGCCGTTCTTC. Its translation is CASSLGEGTGTGPFF.

V is TRBV9 and J is TRBJ2-3; 10 nucleotides match TRBD2. V lost 0 bases to trimming and J lost 5 bases; unmatched junction nucleotides: 6. This CDR3 is built from 16 residues. Looked up from germline, CDR1 is SGDLS and CDR2 is YYNGEE. CDR3: CASSVGVSGGRDTQYF. Written as DNA, the CDR3 is TGTGCCAGCAGCGTAGGGGTTAGCGGGGGGAGAGATACGCAGTATTTT.